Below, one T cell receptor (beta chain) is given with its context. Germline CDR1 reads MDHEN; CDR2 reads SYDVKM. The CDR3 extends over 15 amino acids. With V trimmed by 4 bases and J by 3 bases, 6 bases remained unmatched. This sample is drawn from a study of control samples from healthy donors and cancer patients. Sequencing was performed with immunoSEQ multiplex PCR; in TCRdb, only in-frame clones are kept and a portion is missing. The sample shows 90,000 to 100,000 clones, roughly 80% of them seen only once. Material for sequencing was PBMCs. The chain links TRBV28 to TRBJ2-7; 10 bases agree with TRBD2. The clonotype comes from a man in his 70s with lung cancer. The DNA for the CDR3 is TGTGCCAGCAGTTCGGCTAGCGGGGGTAGCTACGAGCAGTACTTC. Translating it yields CASSSASGGSYEQYF.